This entry concerns a single T cell receptor (beta chain). Its antigen is currently unknown. These data belong to a study of siplizumab effects on memory and regulatory T cells. Study-level points and caveats: Siplizumab cultures yielded proliferating Tregs whose suppressive function was not confirmed. Unstimulated subsets were the mapping target of only a minor fraction of alloreactive clones.

This CDR3 is 16 amino acids long. Germline V CDR1 and CDR2: KGHSH, LQKENI. The V end lost 5 bases, the J end lost 2 bases, and 17 bases lay between the germline ends. Method: immunoSEQ multiplex PCR; TCRdb's copy keeps in-frame clones and lacks some. The table includes 95,000 to 100,000 clones, around 90% detected once. The chain links TRBV18 to TRBJ2-3; D not resolved. Input material: non-Treg CD4+ T cells sorted from blood. The TCR originated in a human donor in good health. CDR3 in amino acids: CASSAFHSSDTDTQYF. CDR3 nucleotides: TGTGCCAGCTCAGCATTTCATTCAAGCGACACAGATACGCAGTATTTT.